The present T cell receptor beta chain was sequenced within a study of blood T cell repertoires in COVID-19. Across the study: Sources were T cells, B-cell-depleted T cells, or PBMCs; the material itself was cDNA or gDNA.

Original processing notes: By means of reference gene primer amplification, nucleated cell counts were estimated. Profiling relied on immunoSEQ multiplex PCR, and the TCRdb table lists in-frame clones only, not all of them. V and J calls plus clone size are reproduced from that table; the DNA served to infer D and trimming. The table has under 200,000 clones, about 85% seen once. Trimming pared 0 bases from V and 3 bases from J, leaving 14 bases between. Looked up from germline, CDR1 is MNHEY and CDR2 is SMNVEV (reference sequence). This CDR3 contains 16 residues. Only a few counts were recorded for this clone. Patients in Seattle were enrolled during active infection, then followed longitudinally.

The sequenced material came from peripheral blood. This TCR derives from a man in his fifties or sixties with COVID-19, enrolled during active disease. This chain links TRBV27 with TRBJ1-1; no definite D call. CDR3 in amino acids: CASSLSLGRGYTEAFF. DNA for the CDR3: TGTGCCAGCAGTTTATCATTGGGGAGAGGGTACACTGAAGCTTTCTTT.